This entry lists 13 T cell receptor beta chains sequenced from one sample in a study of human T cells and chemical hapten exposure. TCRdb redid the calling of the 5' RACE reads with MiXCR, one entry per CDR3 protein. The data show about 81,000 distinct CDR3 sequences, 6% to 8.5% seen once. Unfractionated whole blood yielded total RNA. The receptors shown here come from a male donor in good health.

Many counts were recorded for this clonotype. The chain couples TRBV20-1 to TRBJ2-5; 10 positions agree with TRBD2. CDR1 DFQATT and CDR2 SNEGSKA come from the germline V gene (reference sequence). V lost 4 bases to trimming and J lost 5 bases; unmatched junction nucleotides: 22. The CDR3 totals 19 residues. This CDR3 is CSATGTAPQAGGPGETQYF. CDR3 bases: TGCAGTGCTACCGGGACGGCTCCCCAAGCGGGAGGGCCTGGGGAGACCCAGTACTTC.

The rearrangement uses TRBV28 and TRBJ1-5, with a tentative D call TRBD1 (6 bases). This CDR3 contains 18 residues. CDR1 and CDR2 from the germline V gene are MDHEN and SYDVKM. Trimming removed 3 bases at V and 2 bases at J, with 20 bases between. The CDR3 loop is CASSLVGRGGTGNQPQHF. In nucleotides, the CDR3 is TGTGCCAGCAGTTTGGTGGGTCGCGGGGGCACGGGCAATCAGCCCCAGCATTTT.

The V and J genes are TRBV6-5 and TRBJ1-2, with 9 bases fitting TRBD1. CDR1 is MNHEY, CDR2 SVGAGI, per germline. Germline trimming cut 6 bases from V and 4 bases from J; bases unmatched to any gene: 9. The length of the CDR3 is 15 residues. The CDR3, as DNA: TGTGCCAGCAGACGTCCGGGACAGGGCGGCTATGGCTACACCTTC. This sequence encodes CASRRPGQGGYGYTF.

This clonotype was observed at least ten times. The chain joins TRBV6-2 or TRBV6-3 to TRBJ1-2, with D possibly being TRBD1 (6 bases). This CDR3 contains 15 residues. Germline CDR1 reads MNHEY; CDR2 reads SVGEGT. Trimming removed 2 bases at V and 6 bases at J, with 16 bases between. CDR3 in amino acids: CASSYVGQPYNGYTF. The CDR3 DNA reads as TGTGCCAGCAGTTACGTAGGACAGCCGTATAATGGCTACACCTTC.

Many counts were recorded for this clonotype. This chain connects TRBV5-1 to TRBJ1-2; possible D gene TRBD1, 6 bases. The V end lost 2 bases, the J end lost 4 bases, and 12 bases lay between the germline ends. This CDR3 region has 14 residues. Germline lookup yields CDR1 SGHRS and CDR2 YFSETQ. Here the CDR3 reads CASSFGQLSYGYTF. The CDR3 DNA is TGCGCCAGCAGCTTCGGACAGCTGAGCTATGGCTACACCTTC.

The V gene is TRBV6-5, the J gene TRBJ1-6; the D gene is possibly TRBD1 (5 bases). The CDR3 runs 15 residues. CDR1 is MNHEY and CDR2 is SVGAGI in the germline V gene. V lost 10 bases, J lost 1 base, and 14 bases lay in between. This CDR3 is CATTRGLSYNSPLHF. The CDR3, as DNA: TGTGCCACCACCCGGGGGTTATCCTATAATTCACCCCTCCACTTT.

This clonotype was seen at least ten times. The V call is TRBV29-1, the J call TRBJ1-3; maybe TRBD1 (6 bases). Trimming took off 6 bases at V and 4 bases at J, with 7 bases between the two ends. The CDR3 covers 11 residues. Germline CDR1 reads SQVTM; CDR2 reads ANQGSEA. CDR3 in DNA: TGCAGCGTGGGGACAGGAAACACCATATATTTT. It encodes CSVGTGNTIYF.

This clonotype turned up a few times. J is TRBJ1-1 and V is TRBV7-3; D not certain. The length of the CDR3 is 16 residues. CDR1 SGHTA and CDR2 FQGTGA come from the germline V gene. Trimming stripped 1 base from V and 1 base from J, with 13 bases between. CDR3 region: CASSLMGPGANTEAFF. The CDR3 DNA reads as TGTGCCAGCAGCTTAATGGGCCCAGGAGCGAACACTGAAGCTTTCTTT.

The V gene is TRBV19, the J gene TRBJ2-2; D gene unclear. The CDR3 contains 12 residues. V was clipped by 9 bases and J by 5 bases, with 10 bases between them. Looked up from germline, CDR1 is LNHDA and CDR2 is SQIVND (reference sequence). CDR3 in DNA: TGTGCCAGAAGGATCACAACCGGGGAGCTGTTTTTT. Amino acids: CARRITTGELFF.

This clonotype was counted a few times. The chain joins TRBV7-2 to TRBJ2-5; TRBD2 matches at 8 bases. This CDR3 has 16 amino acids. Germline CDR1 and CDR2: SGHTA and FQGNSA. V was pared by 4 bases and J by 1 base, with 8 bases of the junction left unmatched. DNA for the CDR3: TGTGCCAGCAGCTCCGTAGCGGGGAGCTCCCAAGAGACCCAGTACTTC. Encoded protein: CASSSVAGSSQETQYF.

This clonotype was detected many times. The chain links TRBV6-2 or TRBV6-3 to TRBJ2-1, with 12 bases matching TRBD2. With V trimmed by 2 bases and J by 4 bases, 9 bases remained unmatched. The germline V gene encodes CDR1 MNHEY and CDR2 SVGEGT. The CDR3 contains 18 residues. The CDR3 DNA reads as TGTGCCAGCAGTTACCCCTCCTCCGGGACTAGCGGGTACAATGAGCAGTTCTTC. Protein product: CASSYPSSGTSGYNEQFF.

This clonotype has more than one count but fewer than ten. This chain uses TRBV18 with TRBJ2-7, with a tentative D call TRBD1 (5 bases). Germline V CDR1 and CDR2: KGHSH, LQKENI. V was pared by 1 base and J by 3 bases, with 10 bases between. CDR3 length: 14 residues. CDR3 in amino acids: CASSPLGHSYEQYF. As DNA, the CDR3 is TGTGCCAGCTCACCACTAGGACATAGCTACGAGCAGTACTTC.

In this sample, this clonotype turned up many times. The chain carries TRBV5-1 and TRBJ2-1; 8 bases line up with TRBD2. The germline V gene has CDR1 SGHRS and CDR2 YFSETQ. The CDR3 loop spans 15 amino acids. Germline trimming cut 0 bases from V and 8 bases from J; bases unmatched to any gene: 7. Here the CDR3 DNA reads TGCGCCAGCAGCTTGGGCAGCGGGGGTTGGTATGAGCAGTTCTTC. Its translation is CASSLGSGGWYEQFF.